This entry describes one T cell receptor beta chain. Its antigen is as yet unknown. Thawed PBMCs were FACS-sorted into unstimulated CD4+CD25+CD127- regulatory T cells, CD4+CD25- non-regulatory cells, CD4 and CD8 cells. Profiled with immunoSEQ multiplex PCR; TCRdb holds only in-frame clones, not every one. Seen here are under 300,000 clones, about 86% observed once, and the top ten hold around 0.61%. The germline V gene encodes CDR1 MNHEY and CDR2 SVGAGI. V lost 5 bases and J 2 bases, leaving 16 bases between the germline ends. The CDR3 spans 15 residues. This sample is part of a study of Tregs in tolerant kidney transplant recipients. Broader study findings: No direct test of biological reproducibility was done here. Validation in larger populations is needed because few patients were studied. The most relevant donor-specific Treg TCRbeta repertoire apparently came from expansion with activated donor B cells.

Sequenced material: CD4+ T cells from blood. The receptor was isolated from a human donor in good health. The chain recombines TRBV6-5 with TRBJ2-7; D possibly corresponds to TRBD1 (6 bases). Written as DNA, the CDR3 is TGTGCCAGCAGTAAAACAGGGAAAGGGACCTACGAGCAGTACTTC. Protein: CASSKTGKGTYEQYF.